The 18 T cell receptor beta chains in this list originate from one sample, sequenced in a study of OX40 agonist ivuxolimab in advanced cancers. Clones were sequenced by immunoSEQ multiplex PCR, and TCRdb holds only the in-frame ones, with some missing. The sample includes about 110,000 clones, 75% to 95% of them seen just once. This specimen was CD4+ or CD8+ T cells sorted from blood, taken in a trial of the OX40 agonist ivuxolimab. These TCRs come from an adult with an advanced solid tumor such as melanoma, head and neck, liver or kidney cancer.

The gene calls are TRBV2 and TRBJ2-3, with TRBD1 identical over 8 bases. The CDR3 extends over 15 amino acids. V trimming: 1 base; J trimming: 4 bases; junction bases outside the gene matches: 4. Germline V gene sequence: CDR1 SNHLY, CDR2 FYNNEI. The CDR3 sequence is CASSEETGAPDTQYF. The CDR3 DNA sequence: TGTGCCAGCAGTGAAGAGACAGGGGCCCCAGATACGCAGTATTTT.

V gene TRBV6-5 combines with J gene TRBJ2-1, with 8 nucleotides matching TRBD1. The CDR3 sequence is 12 residues long. V shed 8 bases, J shed 10 bases, and the junction held 7 bases outside the gene matches. Germline assignment: CDR1 MNHEY and CDR2 SVGAGI. The CDR3 here is CASGSGGWEQFF. The CDR3 DNA reads as TGTGCCAGCGGCTCAGGGGGCTGGGAGCAGTTCTTC.

This chain joins TRBV9 and TRBJ1-1, with TRBD1 identical over 9 bases. Germline trimming cut 3 bases from V and 8 bases from J; bases unmatched to any gene: 17. Germline V gives CDR1 SGDLS, CDR2 YYNGEE. The CDR3 totals 17 residues. The DNA for the CDR3 is TGTGCCAGCAGCGCTACAGGGGGCGCGAGGGTTGAGGAGGAAGCTTTCTTT. This sequence encodes CASSATGGARVEEEAFF.

This CDR3 reads CASRVDRDHEQYF. The DNA of the CDR3 is TGTGCCAGTAGGGTCGACAGGGACCACGAGCAGTACTTC. The chain joins TRBV19 to TRBJ2-5; 7 bases map to TRBD1. The end of the DNA is better explained by TRBJ2-7, so the J call may be wrong. CDR3 length: 13 amino acids. Germline V gives CDR1 LNHDA, CDR2 SQIVND (reference sequence).

V and J are TRBV9 and TRBJ1-1, with 10 positions matching TRBD1. The CDR3 spans 13 residues. Trimming at V came to 2 bases and at J to 5 bases, leaving 0 bases not matched to a gene. The germline CDR1 and CDR2 sequences are SGDLS and YYNGEE. The CDR3 here is CASSVDRGTEAFF. CDR3 nucleotides: TGTGCCAGCAGCGTGGACAGGGGGACTGAAGCTTTCTTT.

The chain uses TRBV5-6 and TRBJ2-7; 7 bases are a match to TRBD1. Germline CDR1 is SGHDT and CDR2 is YYEEEE. CDR3 size: 15 residues. V lost 1 base, J lost 3 bases, and 7 bases stayed unmatched. In DNA form, the CDR3 reads TGTGCCAGCAGCTTGTTGGGGGACAGCGACTACGAGCAGTACTTC. This codes for CASSLLGDSDYEQYF.

The chain combines TRBV10-2 with TRBJ2-6, with TRBD1 as a possible D gene (5 bases). CDR1 and CDR2 from the germline V gene are WSHSY and SAAADI. The CDR3 runs 18 residues. The V gene lost 2 bases and the J gene lost 0 bases, with 14 bases spanning the gap. The CDR3 region is CASSEIQGSGSGANVLTF. CDR3 DNA sequence: TGCGCCAGCAGTGAGATTCAGGGCTCTGGCTCTGGGGCCAACGTCCTGACTTTC.

The chain carries TRBV2 and TRBJ1-1, with D perhaps matching TRBD1 (6 bases). From germline, CDR1 is SNHLY and CDR2 FYNNEI. The CDR3 totals 14 residues. Trimming left V 6 bases short and J 4 bases short, with 15 bases between. The CDR3 DNA reads TGTGCCAGCAGGGAAACATGGGGGCTCACTGAAGCTTTCTTT. It translates to CASRETWGLTEAFF.

This chain connects TRBV5-1 to TRBJ2-7; possibly TRBD1 for D (6 bases). CDR1 is SGHRS and CDR2 is YFSETQ in the germline V gene. This CDR3 comprises 16 residues. V lost 0 bases to trimming and J lost 2 bases, with 15 bases between them. The CDR3, as DNA: TGCGCCAGCAGCTTGGCGTCGCCAGGGGCGGCCTACGAGCAGTACTTC. It translates to CASSLASPGAAYEQYF. Looking up the rest from reference TRBV5-1 and TRBJ2-7 gives the full variable domain: KAGVTQTPRYLIKTRGQQVTLSCSPISGHRSVSWYQQTPGQGLQFLFEYFSETQRNKGNFPGRFSGRQFSNSRSEMNVSTLELGDSALYLCASSLASPGAAYEQYFGPGTRLTVT.

V usage is TRBV5-1 and J usage is TRBJ2-7; D is undetermined. The CDR3 spans 12 residues. Germline-derived CDR1 and CDR2 are SGHRS and YFSETQ. Trimming took 4 bases from V and 2 from J, leaving 7 bases between them. The CDR3 region is CASSETTYEQYF. The DNA for the CDR3 is TGCGCCAGCAGCGAAACCACCTACGAGCAGTACTTC.

The chain carries TRBV30 and TRBJ2-1, with D maybe TRBD2 (6 bases). The ends were cut back, 0 bases at V and 1 base at J, with 13 bases in the middle. Germline CDR1 and CDR2: GTSNPN and SVGIG (reference sequence). The CDR3 consists of 16 residues. CDR3 residues: CAWSVNGAGSYNEQFF. The CDR3 nucleotides are TGTGCCTGGAGTGTAAATGGGGCGGGGTCCTACAATGAGCAGTTCTTC.

The chain links TRBV6-6 to TRBJ2-7, with TRBD1 identical over 12 bases. Germline V gives CDR1 MNHNY, CDR2 SVGAGI (reference sequence). The ends lost 6 bases at V and 3 bases at J; junction bases unmatched: 6. The CDR3 runs 15 residues. The CDR3 DNA is TGTGCCAGCAGCCCGGGACAGGGGGCTCACTACGAGCAGTACTTC. Translated: CASSPGQGAHYEQYF.

The genes are TRBV27 and TRBJ1-1; tentative D call: TRBD1 (5 bases). Germline values: CDR1 MNHEY, CDR2 SMNVEV (reference sequence). Between the trimmed V and J ends, which lost 8 bases and 4 bases, there was a span of 14 bases. The CDR3 totals 13 residues. The CDR3 DNA sequence: TGTGCCAGCTGCCGACAGCGGAGCACTGAAGCTTTCTTT. Translating it yields CASCRQRSTEAFF.

The genes are TRBV19 and TRBJ1-2; 9 bases align to TRBD1. The CDR3 is made up of 14 amino acids. V was pared by 6 bases and J by 4 bases, with 6 bases of the junction left unmatched. Germline CDR1 is LNHDA and CDR2 is SQIVND (reference sequence). The CDR3 sequence is CASSPTGGSYGYTF. The CDR3 nucleotides read TGTGCCAGTAGCCCTACAGGGGGCAGCTATGGCTACACCTTC. The full variable domain, in which reference TRBV19 and TRBJ1-2 provide the parts outside the CDR3, is DGGITQSPKYLFRKEGQNVTLSCEQNLNHDAMYWYRQDPGQGLRLIYYSQIVNDFQKGDIAEGYSVSREKKESFPLTVTSAQKNPTAFYLCASSPTGGSYGYTFGSGTRLTVV.

The chain combines TRBV6-1 with TRBJ1-1, with D uncertain. With 7 bases removed from V and 2 bases from J, the gap between germline ends came to 5 bases. Looked up from germline, CDR1 is MNHNS and CDR2 is SASEGT. The CDR3 has 11 amino acids. The CDR3 DNA reads TGTGCCAGCACAATAAACACTGAAGCTTTCTTT. It is translated as CASTINTEAFF.

There are a few counts of this clone. The same CDR3 arises from other DNA sequences in this sample as well. The chain uses TRBV2 and TRBJ2-5; no reliable D call. Germline V gene lookup returns CDR1 SNHLY and CDR2 FYNNEI. This CDR3 contains 14 residues. V was cut by 6 bases and J by 1 base, with 12 bases left in between. CDR3 bases: TGTGCCAGCAGGGTATTAGCTATCCAAGAGACCCAGTACTTC. Translated: CASRVLAIQETQYF. The full variable domain, rest sourced from reference TRBV2 and TRBJ2-5, is EPEVTQTPSHQVTQMGQEVILRCVPISNHLYFYWYRQILGQKVEFLVSFYNNEISEKSEIFDDQFSVERPDGSNFTLKIRSTKLEDSAMYFCASRVLAIQETQYFGPGTRLLVL.

V is TRBV4-2 and J is TRBJ2-2; 12 bases map to TRBD1. Germline CDR1 is LGHNA and CDR2 is YNFKEQ. The CDR3 spans 17 residues. V lost 3 bases to trimming and J lost 3 bases; unmatched junction nucleotides: 5. CDR3 DNA: TGTGCCAGCAGCCAGAGGGGACAGGGGGCCCACACCGGGGAGCTGTTTTTT. It encodes CASSQRGQGAHTGELFF.

The chain joins TRBV6-1 to TRBJ1-1, with D unresolved. The CDR3 runs 13 residues. V dropped 2 bases and J dropped 5 bases, with 9 bases sitting between them. Germline V lookup: CDR1 MNHNS, CDR2 SASEGT. CDR3 nucleotide sequence: TGTGCCAGCAGTGAAACTTTCCTGACTGAAGCTTTCTTT. Residues: CASSETFLTEAFF.